This T cell receptor beta chain was captured in a study of T cell responses to AZD1222 COVID-19 vaccine. Study-level results: Per reports, nearly half of all spike-specific TCRs target regions that are unmutated in variants. Just a handful of AZD1222 recipients were seropositive at baseline.

TCRdb keeps only in-frame clones here, not all; method: immunoSEQ multiplex PCR. The sample consists of under 95,000 clones, roughly 90% of them appearing once. Trimming cost V 6 bases and J 0 bases; bases outside gene matches: 13. Germline CDR1 and CDR2: MDHEN and SYDVKM. The CDR3 consists of 17 residues. In regard to this clone: What it binds is not known.

The rearrangement links TRBV28 to TRBJ2-7; 8 bases align to TRBD2. The sequencing here drew on peripheral blood, taken 28 days after the second AZD1222 dose. This TCR was sampled from an adult who received the AZD1222 COVID-19 vaccine. CDR3 sequence reads: CASSRTSKRGYSYEQYF. The CDR3 DNA sequence: TGTGCCAGCAGCCGTACCTCCAAGCGGGGGTACTCCTACGAGCAGTACTTC.